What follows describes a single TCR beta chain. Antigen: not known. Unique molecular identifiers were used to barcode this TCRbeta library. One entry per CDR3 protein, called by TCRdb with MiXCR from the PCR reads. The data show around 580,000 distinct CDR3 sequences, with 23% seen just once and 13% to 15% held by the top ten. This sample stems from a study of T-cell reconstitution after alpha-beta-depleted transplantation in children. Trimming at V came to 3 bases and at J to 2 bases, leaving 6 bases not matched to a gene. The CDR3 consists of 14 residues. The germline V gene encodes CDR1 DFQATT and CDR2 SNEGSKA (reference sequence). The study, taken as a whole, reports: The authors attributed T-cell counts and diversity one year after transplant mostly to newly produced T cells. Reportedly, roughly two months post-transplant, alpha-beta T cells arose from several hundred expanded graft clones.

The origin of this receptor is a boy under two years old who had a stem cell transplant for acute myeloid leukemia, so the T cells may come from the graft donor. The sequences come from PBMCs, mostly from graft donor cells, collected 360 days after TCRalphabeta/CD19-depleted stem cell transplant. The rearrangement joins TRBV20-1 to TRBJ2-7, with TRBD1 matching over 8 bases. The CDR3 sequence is CSARPRTGPYEQYF. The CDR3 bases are TGCAGTGCTAGGCCGCGGACAGGGCCCTACGAGCAGTACTTC.